The present T cell receptor beta chain was sequenced within a study of identical twins. From the 5' RACE reads, TCRdb called clonotypes with MiXCR, one entry per CDR3 protein. This repertoire shows more than 200,000 distinct CDR3 sequences, roughly a tenth found once; its top ten account for about 5.5%. Findings and limits, study-wide: Monozygotic twins shared more out-of-frame TCR alpha than recombination models predicted. Abundant beta clonotypes from cord blood had fewer insertions, unlike memory repertoires, which showed none.

The germline V and J ends were trimmed by 1 base and 3 bases, with 14 bases remaining between them. Germline CDR1 and CDR2: SNHLY and FYNNEI. The CDR3 has 16 residues. Only healthy Caucasians were enrolled as donors. There are many counts of this clonotype. Its antigen is currently unknown. This TCR was recovered from a woman between 18 and 30 years old in good health. This rearrangement joins TRBV2 to TRBJ2-3; D possibly corresponds to TRBD1 (5 bases). Sequencing was done on a sample of memory (CD45RO+) T cells sorted from blood. In DNA form, the CDR3 reads TGTGCCAGCAGTGAAGGGACACAGTCAGTAACAGATACGCAGTATTTT. Translating gives CASSEGTQSVTDTQYF.